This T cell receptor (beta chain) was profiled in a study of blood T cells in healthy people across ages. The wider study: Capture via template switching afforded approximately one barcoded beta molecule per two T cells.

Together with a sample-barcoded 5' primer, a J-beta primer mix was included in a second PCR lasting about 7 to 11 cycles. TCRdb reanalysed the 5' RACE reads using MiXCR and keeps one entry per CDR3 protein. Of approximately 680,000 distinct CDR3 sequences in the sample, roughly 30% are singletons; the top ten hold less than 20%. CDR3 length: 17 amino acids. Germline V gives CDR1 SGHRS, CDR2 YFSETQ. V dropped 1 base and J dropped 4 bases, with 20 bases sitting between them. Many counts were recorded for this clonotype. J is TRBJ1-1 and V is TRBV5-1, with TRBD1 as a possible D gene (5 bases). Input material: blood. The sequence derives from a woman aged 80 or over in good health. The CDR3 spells CASSLNWTPLVGTEAFF. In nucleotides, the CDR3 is TGCGCCAGCAGCTTGAATTGGACACCCCTCGTCGGCACTGAAGCTTTCTTT.